This T cell receptor beta chain was observed in a study of cytomegalovirus exposure and HLA in healthy donors. The germline V gene has CDR1 LNHDA and CDR2 SQIVND (reference sequence). V gave up 8 bases and J gave up 11 bases; unmatched junction bases: 14. The CDR3 extends over 14 amino acids. PCR involved 60 Vbeta and 13 Jbeta primers. The data were produced by immunoSEQ multiplex PCR, yet TCRdb's version contains in-frame clones alone and is incomplete. The repertoire has 95,000 to 150,000 clones, under 20% of them found once; the top ten carry approximately 2.9%. Sequencing was done on a sample of PBMCs. The chain links TRBV19 to TRBJ1-1, with TRBD1 matching 10 bases. This receptor was identified in a female donor in good health and CMV-seropositive. In nucleotides, the CDR3 is TGTGCCAGTTCATCTTTGACAGGGGGCGCGGGCGCTTTCTTT. Its protein is CASSSLTGGAGAFF. The full variable domain, its missing parts supplied by reference TRBV19 and TRBJ1-1, is DGGITQSPKYLFRKEGQNVTLSCEQNLNHDAMYWYRQDPGQGLRLIYYSQIVNDFQKGDIAEGYSVSREKKESFPLTVTSAQKNPTAFYLCASSSLTGGAGAFFGQGTRLTVV.